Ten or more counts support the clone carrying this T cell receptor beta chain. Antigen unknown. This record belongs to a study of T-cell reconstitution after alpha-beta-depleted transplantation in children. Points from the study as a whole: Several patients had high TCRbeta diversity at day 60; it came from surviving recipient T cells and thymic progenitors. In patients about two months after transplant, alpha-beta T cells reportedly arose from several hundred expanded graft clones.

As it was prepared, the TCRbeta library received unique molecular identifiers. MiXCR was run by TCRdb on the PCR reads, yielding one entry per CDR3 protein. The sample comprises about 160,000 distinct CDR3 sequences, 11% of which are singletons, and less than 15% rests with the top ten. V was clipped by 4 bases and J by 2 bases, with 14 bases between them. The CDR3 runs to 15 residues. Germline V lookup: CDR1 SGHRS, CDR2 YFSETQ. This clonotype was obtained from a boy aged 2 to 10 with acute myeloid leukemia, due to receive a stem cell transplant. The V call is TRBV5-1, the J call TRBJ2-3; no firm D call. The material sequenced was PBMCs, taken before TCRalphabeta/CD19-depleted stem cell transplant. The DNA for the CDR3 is TGCGCCAGCAGCCTGTCCACGGACCCCACAGATACGCAGTATTTT. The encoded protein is CASSLSTDPTDTQYF.